Many counts were recorded for the clone carrying this TCR beta chain. Its antigen is unidentified. The authors made cDNA by 5'RACE with 10-nucleotide random UMIs. Over 170 million TCR-beta sequences, together covering 15-18 subjects, were produced by every individual sequencing run that was carried out. TCRdb itself ran the 5' RACE reads through MiXCR, one entry per CDR3 protein. The profile covers 74,000 or so distinct CDR3 sequences, with roughly 9% appearing a single time and less than 2% taken by the ten largest. This record comes from a study of neurological immune-mediated disorders. The healthy controls volunteered at a blood bank in Maryland, USA. Trimming removed 2 bases at V and 1 base at J, with 9 bases between. This CDR3 is 15 amino acids long. The germline gives CDR1 WSHSY, CDR2 SAAADI. Study observations and caveats: Patients with HTLV-1-associated myelopathy had the highest level of TCR clonal expansion, whereas patients with multiple sclerosis had the lowest level, falling beneath the level found in healthy controls.

The rearrangement joins TRBV10-2 to TRBJ1-5; D gene uncertain. This clonotype was sampled from a middle-aged man in good health. The sequencing input was PBMCs. CDR3 region: CASSEPQYSNQPQHF. The CDR3 DNA reads as TGCGCCAGCAGTGAGCCCCAATACAGCAATCAGCCCCAGCATTTT.